Each of the 5 T cell receptor beta chains below was sequenced from the same sample in a study of T cell clones after liver transplantation. Their recognized antigens are unknown. Sequencing of dividing CFSE-low cells from the MLR defined alloreactive TCRbeta sequences. Generated by immunoSEQ multiplex PCR, the TCRdb table keeps only in-frame clones and is missing some. Among about 4,800 clones listed, 27% were seen once. The material sequenced was CD4+ T cells from cultured PBMCs. These receptors came from a human patient who received a liver transplant. The T cells may come from the graft donor.

J is TRBJ1-5 and V is TRBV6-1; D ambiguous. Germline V gene lookup returns CDR1 MNHNS and CDR2 SASEGT. V gave up 2 bases and J gave up 6 bases, with 11 bases separating them. The CDR3 is 14 residues long. DNA of the CDR3: TGTGCCAGCAGTGAAAAGTGGGGAAGTCAGCCCCAGCATTTT. It translates to CASSEKWGSQPQHF.

Concerning this clone itself: A far more abundant clone sits one base away, making this likely a read error. The rearrangement links TRBV19 to TRBJ2-2; 8 bases map to TRBD1. The CDR3 has 15 amino acids. Germline CDR1 and CDR2: LNHDA and SQIVND (reference sequence). The V gene end was trimmed by 5 bases and the J gene end by 3 bases; junction bases not matched to a gene: 5. CDR3 sequence reads: CASSPGTGDTGELFF. The CDR3 DNA reads as TGTGCCAGTAGTCCAGGGACAGGAGACACCGGGGAGCTGTTTTTT.

The sample holds a few counts of this clone. The chain couples TRBV11-3 to TRBJ1-6; no clear D gene. V was pared by 3 bases and J by 5 bases, with 8 bases between. Germline lookup yields CDR1 SGHNT and CDR2 YENEEA. This CDR3 spans 14 amino acids. The CDR3 loop reads CASSFLQDNSPLHF. As DNA, the CDR3 is TGTGCCAGCAGCTTTTTGCAGGATAATTCACCCCTCCACTTT.

This clone was recorded a few times. The CDR3 nucleotides are TGTGCCTGGACCCGACCGGGGACTAATGGAGACAATGAGCAGTTCTTC. It encodes CAWTRPGTNGDNEQFF. This chain uses TRBV30 with TRBJ2-1; 7 nucleotides line up with TRBD2. With 4 bases clipped from V and 5 bases from J, the junction kept 14 bases outside the gene matches. Germline V gene data show CDR1 as GTSNPN and CDR2 as SVGIG (reference sequence). The CDR3 loop spans 16 amino acids.

This clone ranks as large. The V call is TRBV5-1, the J call TRBJ1-2; tentatively, D is TRBD1 (5 bases). Deletions cut 4 bases from V and 8 bases from J, with 21 bases between. Per germline, CDR1 SGHRS and CDR2 YFSETQ. The CDR3 has 15 residues. CDR3 in amino acids: CASSVGPVGLGGYTF. CDR3 DNA: TGCGCCAGCAGCGTGGGGCCGGTGGGCCTCGGGGGCTACACCTTC.